This TCR beta chain was observed in a study of T-cell memory formation after mild COVID-19. At the level of the study: Most TCR clusters belonged to a single donor.

General study findings and limits: A subset of responding clones appeared in pre-infection memory, suggesting cross-reactive memory joined.

V was clipped by 4 bases and J by 1 base, with 8 bases between them. CDR3 size: 15 residues. Looked up from germline, CDR1 is MNHEY and CDR2 is SVGEGT. The authors produced TCR alpha and TCR beta cDNA libraries with sample barcodes and UMIs by 5'RACE using constant-segment primers. MiXCR, run by TCRdb on the 5' RACE reads, gives a single entry per CDR3 protein. The repertoire holds fewer than 400,000 distinct CDR3 sequences, with 10% to 15% as singletons. In its sample, this clonotype was seen a few times. The target antigen is unknown. The sample was PBMCs or a T cell subset sorted from them (not recorded which). The J gene is TRBJ2-6, the V gene TRBV6-2 or TRBV6-3; TRBD1 is a possible D gene (5 bases). The clonotype comes from a man between 18 and 29 years old who had mild COVID-19 (a few samples of this study predate the infection). Cell type and time point are not known. In DNA form, the CDR3 reads TGTGCCAGCAGTTCAGGGAAGTCTGGGGCCAACGTCCTGACTTTC. Translated, it gives CASSSGKSGANVLTF.